These T cell receptor beta chains were read from a single sample in a study of cytomegalovirus exposure and HLA in healthy donors. The table came from immunoSEQ multiplex PCR; TCRdb's copy has only in-frame clones and leaves some out. Here the sample spans 250,000 to 350,000 clones, about 87% being singletons. The specimen sequenced was PBMCs. Receptor source: a woman aged 18-30 years in good health and CMV-seronegative. Each CDR3 is given with its conserved first and last residue. Each record gives: D gene, V gene, J gene, clone size, CDR3 length, CDR3 DNA, CDR3 protein. D genes are given only for firm matches. Size is stated for part of the rows, as once, few or many counts, or as a class when the clone is expanded.

D: TRBD1; V: TRBV2; J: TRBJ2-7; size: .; length: 15; DNA: TGTGCCAGCACCGCACTCGGACAGGCCTCTTCCGAGCAGTACTTC; CDR3: CASTALGQASSEQYF
D: .; V: TRBV28; J: TRBJ1-1; size: .; length: 14; DNA: TGTGCCAGCAGCGACCCCTTTCGGGGAATCCAAGCTTTCTTT; CDR3: CASSDPFRGIQAFF
D: .; V: TRBV6-5; J: TRBJ2-7; size: .; length: 13; DNA: TGTGCCAGCAGTCCCTTACAGGACTACGAGCAGTACTTC; CDR3: CASSPLQDYEQYF
D: TRBD2; V: TRBV7-8; J: TRBJ2-5; size: once; length: 18; DNA: TGTGCCAGCAGCTTACAGAGACTAGCGGGGCCAACCCAAGAGACCCAGTACTTC; CDR3: CASSLQRLAGPTQETQYF
D: .; V: TRBV6-6; J: TRBJ2-2; size: .; length: 15; DNA: TGTGCCAGCAGGATCTCCCCCGAGTGGTCCGGGGAGCTGTTTTTT; CDR3: CASRISPEWSGELFF
D: .; V: TRBV6-4; J: TRBJ2-3; size: .; length: 15; DNA: TGTGCCAGCAGTGACCGCCCGGGAGTCACAGATACGCAGTATTTT; CDR3: CASSDRPGVTDTQYF
D: .; V: TRBV9; J: TRBJ2-3; size: .; length: 16; DNA: TGTGCCAGCAGCGTAATAATCGCGGGCCCCGGGGATACGCAGTATTTT; CDR3: CASSVIIAGPGDTQYF
D: TRBD1; V: TRBV7-6; J: TRBJ2-5; size: .; length: 16; DNA: TGTGCCAGCAGCCCGGACTGGACAGGGCTAAAAGAGACCCAGTACTTC; CDR3: CASSPDWTGLKETQYF
D: .; V: TRBV6-1; J: TRBJ2-7; size: .; length: 13; DNA: TGTGCCAGCAGTTCCGACTCCATCCACGAGCAGTACTTC; CDR3: CASSSDSIHEQYF
D: TRBD1; V: TRBV6-5; J: TRBJ1-2; size: .; length: 15; DNA: TGTGCCAGCAGTTACGGGGACAGGGACAGGAATGGCTACACCTTC; CDR3: CASSYGDRDRNGYTF
D: .; V: TRBV5-6; J: TRBJ2-1; size: .; length: 15; DNA: TGTGCCAGCAGCCACCCGGGGGGCCTCTACAATGAGCAGCTCTTC; CDR3: CASSHPGGLYNEQLF
D: .; V: TRBV5-1; J: TRBJ1-6; size: few; length: 18; DNA: TGCGCCAGCAGCTTGGGCGGACAGTCTTGGGGGTATAATTCACCCCTCCACTTT; CDR3: CASSLGGQSWGYNSPLHF
D: TRBD1; V: TRBV11-2; J: TRBJ2-5; size: .; length: 15; DNA: TGTGCCAGCAGCTTACTGGGACAGGGTTTGGAGACCCAGTACTTC; CDR3: CASSLLGQGLETQYF
D: TRBD1; V: TRBV2; J: TRBJ2-7; size: .; length: 13; DNA: TGTGCCAGCAGAGTGCAGGGGGCCTACGAGCAGTACTTC; CDR3: CASRVQGAYEQYF
D: .; V: TRBV7-9; J: TRBJ1-1; size: .; length: 15; DNA: TGTGCCAGCAGCCCACAAACAGGGTTGAACACTGAAGCTTTCTTT; CDR3: CASSPQTGLNTEAFF
D: .; V: TRBV10-2; J: TRBJ2-1; size: .; length: 13; DNA: TGCGCCAGCACCCCTTCCCCCCCTGATGAGCAGTTCTTC; CDR3: CASTPSPPDEQFF
D: TRBD1; V: TRBV6-1; J: TRBJ1-2; size: .; length: 18; DNA: TGTGCCAGCAGTGACCCGAACAGGGGCCAACGAGCTAACTATGGCTACACCTTC; CDR3: CASSDPNRGQRANYGYTF
D: TRBD2; V: TRBV13; J: TRBJ2-1; size: .; length: 15; DNA: TGTGCCAGCAGCATGACTAGCGGGGATTACAATGAGCAGTTCTTC; CDR3: CASSMTSGDYNEQFF
D: TRBD1; V: TRBV6-1; J: TRBJ1-4; size: medium-sized; length: 14; DNA: TGTGCCAGCAGTGAAGGGACAGGGACGGAAAAACTGTTTTTT; CDR3: CASSEGTGTEKLFF
D: .; V: TRBV5-1; J: TRBJ1-1; size: .; length: 15; DNA: TGCGCCAGCAGCTTCGACAGATTCATGAACACTGAAGCTTTCTTT; CDR3: CASSFDRFMNTEAFF
D: TRBD2; V: TRBV6-1; J: TRBJ2-4; size: .; length: 18; DNA: TGTGCCAGCAGTGCGCTAGCGGGGGGGCAGGTTGGCAAAAACATTCAGTACTTC; CDR3: CASSALAGGQVGKNIQYF
D: TRBD1; V: TRBV5-4; J: TRBJ2-7; size: .; length: 16; DNA: TGTGCCAGCAGCTTGGCCGCTCACAGGGGTGGCTACGAGCAGTACTTC; CDR3: CASSLAAHRGGYEQYF
D: TRBD1; V: TRBV2; J: TRBJ2-7; size: .; length: 14; DNA: TGTGCCAGCAGTGCTAGACAGGGGGAATACGAGCAGTACTTC; CDR3: CASSARQGEYEQYF
D: TRBD2; V: TRBV4-2; J: TRBJ2-1; size: .; length: 18; DNA: TGTGCCAGCAGCCGCATAGGCCCGACTAGCGGGGGAGAGTATGAGCAGTTCTTC; CDR3: CASSRIGPTSGGEYEQFF
D: TRBD1; V: TRBV25-1; J: TRBJ1-2; size: .; length: 17; DNA: TGTGCCAGCAGTGACCCGGGACAGGGGCGCCCTAACTATGGCTACACCTTC; CDR3: CASSDPGQGRPNYGYTF
D: .; V: TRBV6-5; J: TRBJ2-1; size: few; length: 12; DNA: TGTGCCAGCAGTACCCGACGGGATGAGCAGTTCTTC; CDR3: CASSTRRDEQFF
D: .; V: TRBV10-1; J: TRBJ1-4; size: .; length: 16; DNA: TGCGCCAGCAGTGAAGGGGTCAAGGCAACTAATGAAAAACTGTTTTTT; CDR3: CASSEGVKATNEKLFF
D: TRBD1; V: TRBV7-9; J: TRBJ2-7; size: .; length: 16; DNA: TGTGCCAGCAGCCCACCGGGACAGGGAATACTCTACGAGCAGTACTTC; CDR3: CASSPPGQGILYEQYF